This TCR beta chain is from a study of T cells after yellow fever vaccination. General study points: Abundant clonotypes from the bulk population could have been carried over as contaminants into FACS-sorted repertoires. Although most clonotypes did not, a small share appeared in both CD4 and CD8 compartments. A faster peak, day 5 versus 15, was reached by the weaker secondary response.

Synthesis of TCR cDNA relied on 5'RACE template switching, which attached a universal primer site and UMIs. TCRdb re-called the 5' RACE reads through MiXCR, storing one row per CDR3 protein. This table has around 320,000 distinct CDR3 sequences, about 10% appearing once. Concerning this clonotype: Its antigen remains unidentified.

V dropped 0 bases and J dropped 12 bases, with 12 bases sitting between them. This CDR3 has 13 amino acids. Germline V gene lookup returns CDR1 SGHTS and CDR2 YDEGEE. This TCR was sampled from a man between 18 and 29 years old who received the YFV17D yellow fever vaccine. The rearrangement links TRBV5-8 to TRBJ1-4, with D hard to call. The sample in question was CD4+ T cells sorted from PBMCs, obtained 45 days after the yellow fever booster vaccination. The CDR3 nucleotides are TGTGCCAGCAGCTTGGTGTGGGCGAAGCAACTGTTTTTT. This encodes CASSLVWAKQLFF.